This T cell receptor (beta chain) comes out of a study of shared clonotypes between healthy human individuals. Overall study: The plates for each donor numbered three CD4 naive, three CD4 memory, two CD8 naive and one CD8 memory.

The CDR3 covers 14 residues. The germline V gene encodes CDR1 SGHTA and CDR2 FQGNSA. Trimming shortened V by 5 bases and J by 2 bases, and 9 bases separated the two germline ends. Sequencing was performed with immunoSEQ multiplex PCR; in TCRdb, only in-frame clones are kept and a portion is missing. The table lists about 2.4 million clones, 80% to 95% of them singletons. Sequencing was performed on naive CD4+ T cells from PBMCs. Noted subset: CD45RA+ positively selected. The rearrangement links TRBV7-2 to TRBJ2-2, with D unclear. The TCR was taken from a man aged 18 to 29 in good health. Some clones in this sample may be carry-over from other donors' samples. CDR3 amino acids: CASSPPTNTGELFF. The CDR3 DNA is TGTGCCAGCAGCCCCCCTACAAACACCGGGGAGCTGTTTTTT.